This T cell receptor (beta chain) was obtained from a study of OX40 agonist ivuxolimab in advanced cancers. The V segment lost 5 bases and the J segment 3 bases; nucleotides outside the gene matches: 6. The CDR3 totals 14 residues. Germline V gene data show CDR1 as MDHEN and CDR2 as SYDVKM. The data were produced by immunoSEQ multiplex PCR, yet TCRdb's version contains in-frame clones alone and is incomplete. The sample has tens of thousands of clones, approximately 91% seen once. The chain combines TRBV28 with TRBJ2-7, with TRBD2 matching over 8 bases. This clonotype originated in an adult with an advanced solid tumor such as melanoma, head and neck, liver or kidney cancer. Here the sequenced sample was CD4+ or CD8+ T cells sorted from blood, taken in a trial of the OX40 agonist ivuxolimab. The CDR3 sequence: CASSLPSGYYEQYF. The CDR3 nucleotides read TGTGCCAGCAGTCTCCCTAGCGGGTACTACGAGCAGTACTTC.